This T cell receptor beta chain originates from a study of blood T cell repertoires in COVID-19. About the research overall: The cDNA or gDNA used as material had been derived from T cells, B-cell-depleted T cells, or PBMCs.

Generated by immunoSEQ multiplex PCR, the TCRdb table keeps only in-frame clones and is missing some. The sample includes around 300,000 clones, 85% to 90% of them seen just once. The CDR3 has 14 amino acids. Germline CDR1 reads GTSNPN; CDR2 reads SVGIG (reference sequence). After removal of 5 bases from V and 3 bases from J, the junction contained 2 bases not matched to a gene. Sequencing was performed on PBMCs or T cells enriched from blood (not recorded which). V gene TRBV30 combines with J gene TRBJ2-3; 13 bases fit TRBD2. The TCR originated in a woman in her twenties or thirties who had recovered from COVID-19. CDR3 sequence (DNA): TGTGCCTGGGTGACTAGCGGGAGGACAGATACGCAGTATTTT. Protein product: CAWVTSGRTDTQYF.